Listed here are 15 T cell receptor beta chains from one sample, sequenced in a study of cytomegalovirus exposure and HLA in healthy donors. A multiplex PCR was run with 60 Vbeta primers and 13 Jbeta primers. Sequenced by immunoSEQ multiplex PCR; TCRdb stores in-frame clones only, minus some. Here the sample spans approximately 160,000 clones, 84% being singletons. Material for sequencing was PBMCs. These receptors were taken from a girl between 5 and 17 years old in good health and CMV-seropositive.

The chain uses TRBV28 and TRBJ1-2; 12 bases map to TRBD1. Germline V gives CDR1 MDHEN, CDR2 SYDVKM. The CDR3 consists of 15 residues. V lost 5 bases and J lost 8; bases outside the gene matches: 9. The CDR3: CASSNYGTGGWGYTF. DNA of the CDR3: TGTGCCAGCAGTAACTATGGGACAGGGGGCTGGGGCTACACCTTC.

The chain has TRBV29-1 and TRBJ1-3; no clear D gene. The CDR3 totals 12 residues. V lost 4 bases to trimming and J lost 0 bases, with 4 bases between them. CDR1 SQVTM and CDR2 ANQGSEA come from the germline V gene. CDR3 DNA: TGCAGCGTTGCCAACTCTGGAAACACCATATATTTT. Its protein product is CSVANSGNTIYF.

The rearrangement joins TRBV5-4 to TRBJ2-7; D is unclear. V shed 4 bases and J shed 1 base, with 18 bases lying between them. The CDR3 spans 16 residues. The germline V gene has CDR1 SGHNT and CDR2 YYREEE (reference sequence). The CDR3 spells CASSLKIAPSSYEQYF. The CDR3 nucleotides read TGTGCCAGCAGCCTTAAAATTGCCCCCAGTTCCTACGAGCAGTACTTC.

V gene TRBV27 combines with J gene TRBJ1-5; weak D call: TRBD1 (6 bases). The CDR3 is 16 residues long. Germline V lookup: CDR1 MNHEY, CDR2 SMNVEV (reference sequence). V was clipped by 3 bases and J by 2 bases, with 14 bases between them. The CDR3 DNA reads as TGTGCCAGCAGTTTCTTAGGGGGGGTCGGCAATCAGCCCCAGCATTTT. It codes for CASSFLGGVGNQPQHF.

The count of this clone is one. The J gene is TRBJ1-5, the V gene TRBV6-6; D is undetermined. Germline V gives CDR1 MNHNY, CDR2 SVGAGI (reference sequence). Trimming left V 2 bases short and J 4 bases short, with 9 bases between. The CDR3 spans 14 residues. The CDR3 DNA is TGTGCCAGCAGTTACAAACTAGATAATCAGCCCCAGCATTTT. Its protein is CASSYKLDNQPQHF.

Here the CDR3 reads CASSEGGIYGYTF. The CDR3 DNA reads TGTGCCAGCAGTGAGGGGGGGATCTATGGCTACACCTTC. This chain uses TRBV2 with TRBJ1-2, with TRBD1 as a possible D gene (5 bases). The CDR3 runs 13 residues. The V gene's germline CDR1 is SNHLY and CDR2 FYNNEI. V was cut by 3 bases and J by 4 bases, with 9 bases left in between.

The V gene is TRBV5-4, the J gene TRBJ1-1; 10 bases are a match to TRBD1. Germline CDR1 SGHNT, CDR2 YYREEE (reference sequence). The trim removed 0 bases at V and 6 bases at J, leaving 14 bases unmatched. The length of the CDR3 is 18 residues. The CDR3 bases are TGTGCCAGCAGCTTGGGGAGCCGGGACAGGGGAAAGGGCGCTGAAGCTTTCTTT. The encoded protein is CASSLGSRDRGKGAEAFF. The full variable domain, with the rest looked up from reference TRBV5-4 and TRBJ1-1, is ETGVTQSPTHLIKTRGQQVTLRCSSQSGHNTVSWYQQALGQGPQFIFQYYREEENGRGNFPPRFSGLQFPNYSSELNVNALELDDSALYLCASSLGSRDRGKGAEAFFGQGTRLTVV.

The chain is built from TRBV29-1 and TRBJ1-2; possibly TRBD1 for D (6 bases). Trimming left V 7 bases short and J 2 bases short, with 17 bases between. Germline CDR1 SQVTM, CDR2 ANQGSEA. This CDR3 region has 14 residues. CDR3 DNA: TGCAGCGGTGGACGAACACAGGGAAACTATGGCTACACCTTC. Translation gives CSGGRTQGNYGYTF.

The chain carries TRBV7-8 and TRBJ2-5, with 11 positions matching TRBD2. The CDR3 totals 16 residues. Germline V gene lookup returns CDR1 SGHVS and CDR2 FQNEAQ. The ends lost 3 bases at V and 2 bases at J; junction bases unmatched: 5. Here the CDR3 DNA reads TGTGCCAGCAGCTTCACTAGCGGGGGCCCTCAAGAGACCCAGTACTTC. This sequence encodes CASSFTSGGPQETQYF. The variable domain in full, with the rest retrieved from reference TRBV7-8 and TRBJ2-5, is GAGVSQSPRYKVAKRGQDVALRCDPISGHVSLFWYQQALGQGPEFLTYFQNEAQLDKSGLPSDRFFAERPEGSVSTLKIQRTQQEDSAVYLCASSFTSGGPQETQYFGPGTRLLVL.

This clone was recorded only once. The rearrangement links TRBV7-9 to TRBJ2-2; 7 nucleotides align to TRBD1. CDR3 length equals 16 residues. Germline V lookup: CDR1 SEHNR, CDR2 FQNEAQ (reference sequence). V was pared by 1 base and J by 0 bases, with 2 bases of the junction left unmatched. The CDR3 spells CASSLETGTNTGELFF. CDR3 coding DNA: TGTGCCAGCAGCTTAGAGACAGGGACGAACACCGGGGAGCTGTTTTTT.

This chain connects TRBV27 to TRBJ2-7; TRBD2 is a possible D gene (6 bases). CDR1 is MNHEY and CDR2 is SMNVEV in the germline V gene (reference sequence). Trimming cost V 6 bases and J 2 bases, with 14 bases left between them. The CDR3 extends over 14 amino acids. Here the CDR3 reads CASSPGLRTYEQYF. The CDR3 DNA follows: TGTGCCAGCAGCCCCGGACTAAGAACCTACGAGCAGTACTTC.

The CDR3: CASSLGRRDEQFF. As DNA, the CDR3 is TGTGCCAGCAGTTTAGGTAGGAGGGATGAGCAGTTCTTC. This sequence joins TRBV27 and TRBJ2-1, with D perhaps TRBD2 (6 bases). The CDR3 is 13 amino acids. CDR1 and CDR2 (germline): MNHEY, SMNVEV (reference sequence). Deletions cut 2 bases from V and 8 bases from J, with 10 bases between.

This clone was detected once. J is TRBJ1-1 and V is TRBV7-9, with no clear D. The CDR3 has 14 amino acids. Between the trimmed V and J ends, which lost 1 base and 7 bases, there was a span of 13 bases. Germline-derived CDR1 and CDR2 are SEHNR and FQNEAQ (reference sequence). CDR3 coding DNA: TGTGCCAGCAGCTTAGGGGATTGGGCGGGTGAAGCTTTCTTT. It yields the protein CASSLGDWAGEAFF.

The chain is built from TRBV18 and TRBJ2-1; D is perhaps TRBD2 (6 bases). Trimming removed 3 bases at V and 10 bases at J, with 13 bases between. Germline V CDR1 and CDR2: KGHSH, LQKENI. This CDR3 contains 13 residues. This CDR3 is CASSPALAGEQFF. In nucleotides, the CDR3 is TGTGCCAGCTCACCCGCACTAGCAGGGGAGCAGTTCTTC.

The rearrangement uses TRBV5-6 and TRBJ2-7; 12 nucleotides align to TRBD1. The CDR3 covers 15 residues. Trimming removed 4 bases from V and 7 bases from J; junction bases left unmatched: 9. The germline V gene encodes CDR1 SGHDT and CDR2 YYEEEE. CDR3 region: CASSPSGQGAREQYF. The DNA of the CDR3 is TGTGCCAGCAGCCCCTCGGGACAGGGGGCGCGGGAGCAGTACTTC.